This TCR beta chain was captured by sequencing in a study of blood T cell repertoires in COVID-19. Germline V gives CDR1 SGHDT, CDR2 YYEEEE. This CDR3 contains 16 residues. The V segment lost 4 bases and the J segment 5 bases; nucleotides outside the gene matches: 9. This clone was recorded only once. The data were produced by immunoSEQ multiplex PCR, yet TCRdb's version contains in-frame clones alone and is incomplete. The sample includes fewer than 300,000 clones, approximately 92% of them seen just once. The sample was PBMCs or T cells enriched from blood (not recorded which). The receptor comes from a woman aged 25 to 39 who had recovered from COVID-19. The genes are TRBV5-6 and TRBJ1-4, with TRBD1 matching 9 bases. The CDR3 is CASSPSSGTGNEKLFF. The CDR3, as DNA: TGTGCCAGCAGCCCATCCTCCGGGACAGGGAATGAAAAACTGTTTTTT.